This TCR beta chain emerged from a study of blood T cell repertoires in COVID-19. In the study overall: Acute and convalescent COVID-19 specimens originated in the United States, Italy and Spain. Nucleic acid was either cDNA or gDNA, and it came from T cells, B-cell-depleted T cells, or PBMCs.

In germline, CDR1 is KGHSH, CDR2 LQKENI. V was clipped by 3 bases and J by 8 bases; unmatched bases: 7. This CDR3 is built from 15 residues. Those enrolled in Seattle joined during active infection and were followed longitudinally afterward. TCRdb keeps only in-frame clones here, not all; method: immunoSEQ multiplex PCR. The table includes about 430,000 clones, about 87% detected once. Sample: peripheral blood. The chain links TRBV18 to TRBJ2-4; the match to TRBD1 covers 10 bases. The sequence was collected from a man between 18 and 29 years old with COVID-19, enrolled during active disease. In nucleotides, the CDR3 is TGTGCCAGCTCACCCGCCGGGACAGGGGAGGACATTCAGTACTTC. This codes for CASSPAGTGEDIQYF. Together with reference TRBV18 and TRBJ2-4, the CDR3 gives the full variable domain: NAGVMQNPRHLVRRRGQEARLRCSPMKGHSHVYWYRQLPEEGLKFMVYLQKENIIDESGMPKERFSAEFPKEGPSILRIQQVVRGDSAAYFCASSPAGTGEDIQYFGAGTRLSVL.